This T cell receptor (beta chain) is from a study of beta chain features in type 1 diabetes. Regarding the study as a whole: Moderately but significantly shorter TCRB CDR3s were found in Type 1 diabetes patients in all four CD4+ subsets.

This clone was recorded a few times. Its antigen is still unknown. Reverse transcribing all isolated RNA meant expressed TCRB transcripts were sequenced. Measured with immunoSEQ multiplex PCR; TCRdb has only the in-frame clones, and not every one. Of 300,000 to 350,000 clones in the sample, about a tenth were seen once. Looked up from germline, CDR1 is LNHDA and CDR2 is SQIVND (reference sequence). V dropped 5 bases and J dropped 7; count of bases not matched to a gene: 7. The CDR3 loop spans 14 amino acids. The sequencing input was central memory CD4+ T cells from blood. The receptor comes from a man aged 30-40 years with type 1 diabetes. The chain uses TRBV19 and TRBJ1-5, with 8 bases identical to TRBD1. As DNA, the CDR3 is TGTGCCAGTAGTGGAGACAGGGGAAGACAGCCCCAGCATTTT. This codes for CASSGDRGRQPQHF.